The sequence of this T cell receptor (beta chain) was determined in a study of regulatory T cells in long-lasting Graves disease. Study results and caveats: Persistent disease was characterized by preferential usage of TRBV28, TRBJ1-2 and TRBJ2-5.

The V end lost 5 bases, the J end lost 8 bases, and 15 bases lay between the germline ends. The CDR3 extends over 13 amino acids. From germline, CDR1 is SEHNR and CDR2 FQNEAQ (reference sequence). Time point: newly diagnosed GD, antithyroid drugs for less than 3 months. The TCR library was made from RNA extracted from PBMCs. Graves' disease diagnosis was established per American Thyroid Association guidelines. CDR3-region Arm-PCR and iRepertoire HTBI primers produced the TCR beta libraries. MiXCR was run by TCRdb on the multiplex PCR reads, yielding one entry per CDR3 protein. Here the sample spans about 560,000 distinct CDR3 sequences, around 16% being singletons. Comment on this clonotype: As yet, its antigen is unknown.

These sequences were also reported in another study, on T cells in Graves' hyperthyroidism and ophthalmopathy. As that study records: TCR CDR3 underwent first-round RT-PCR with the HTBI primer set. Model-based prediction identified ophthalmopathy a median about 6 months prior to its onset.

The chain recombines TRBV7-9 with TRBJ1-2; D not resolved. Sequenced material: peripheral blood mononuclear cells (PBMCs), taken at new diagnosis, from a patient treated with antithyroid drugs. This receptor was taken from a man younger than 35 with Graves disease. The CDR3 sequence is CASSAASALGYTF. The CDR3 nucleotides read TGTGCCAGCAGCGCAGCATCCGCCCTCGGCTACACCTTC.